These 9 T cell receptor beta chains were all obtained from the same sample, sequenced in a study of T cells in Graves' hyperthyroidism and ophthalmopathy. The TCR beta CDR3 regions underwent amplification using RNA transcripts as the source. The study used the HTBI primer set for a first-round RT-PCR of the TCR CDR3. TCRdb passed the multiplex PCR reads through MiXCR, listing each CDR3 protein once. This table holds roughly 280,000 distinct CDR3 sequences, 22% found once. The specimen was blood. The receptors stem from a man aged 30 to 39 with Graves' ophthalmopathy.

The table lists this clonotype with many counts. The chain recombines TRBV20-1 with TRBJ2-7; perhaps TRBD2 as D (7 bases). CDR1 and CDR2 from the germline V gene are DFQATT and SNEGSKA (reference sequence). The V and J ends lost 6 bases and 7 bases respectively, with 19 bases between them. This CDR3 has 13 amino acids. The CDR3 loop reads CSATLRGAWEQYF. CDR3 DNA: TGCAGTGCGACCCTCCGGGGGGCGTGGGAGCAGTACTTC.

This clonotype was seen only a few times. J is TRBJ2-3 and V is TRBV15; 11 nucleotides align to TRBD2. The CDR3 covers 18 residues. Germline V gene lookup returns CDR1 LNHNV and CDR2 YYDKDF (reference sequence). The trim removed 2 bases at V and 3 bases at J, leaving 10 bases unmatched. CDR3: CATSRRKLAGVYTDTQYF. The CDR3 nucleotides read TGTGCCACCAGCAGACGAAAACTAGCGGGAGTGTATACAGATACGCAGTATTTT.

This sequence joins TRBV10-3 and TRBJ2-2; 9 nucleotides align to TRBD1. The CDR3 spans 14 residues. From germline, CDR1 is ENHRY and CDR2 SYGVKD. J lost 3 bases, V lost 4 bases, and 0 bases had no gene match. The CDR3 reads CAISGQGDTGELFF. CDR3 coding DNA: TGTGCCATCAGTGGACAGGGGGACACCGGGGAGCTGTTTTTT.

This clonotype was observed a handful of times. The chain joins TRBV12-3 or TRBV12-4 to TRBJ2-3; 12 bases line up with TRBD2. V lost 5 bases to trimming and J lost 7 bases; unmatched junction nucleotides: 4. The CDR3 is made up of 14 amino acids. CDR3 nucleotide sequence: TGTGCCAGCAGTAAACGGACTAGCGGGAATACGCAGTATTTT. It encodes CASSKRTSGNTQYF.

In regard to this clonotype: One base away lies a much larger clone, so this may be a sequencing read error. The chain employs TRBV5-1 and TRBJ1-1; TRBD1 might be the D (6 bases). Per the germline V gene, CDR1 is SGHRS and CDR2 is YFSETQ. This CDR3 contains 14 residues. The CDR3 DNA is TGCGCCAGCAGCTTGGGGGACATGAACGCTGAAGCTTTCTTT. Amino acids: CASSLGDMNAEAFF.

This clonotype has a handful of counts. This sequence joins TRBV3-1 and TRBJ2-3; D unresolved. V lost 3 bases, J lost 6 bases, and 13 bases lay in between. CDR3 length equals 14 residues. Germline-derived CDR1 and CDR2 are LGHDT and YNNKEL (reference sequence). CDR3 in DNA: TGTGCCAGCAGCCAGGTCCCATCGCTCGATACGCAGTATTTT. Its protein product is CASSQVPSLDTQYF.

This clonotype was seen a few times. This rearrangement joins TRBV20-1 to TRBJ2-1, with 14 nucleotides matching TRBD2. The CDR3 totals 15 residues. Germline CDR1 reads DFQATT; CDR2 reads SNEGSKA (reference sequence). V lost 6 bases, J lost 4 bases, and 5 bases stayed unmatched. Here the CDR3 reads CSAKGLAGDYNEQFF. CDR3 DNA: TGCAGTGCAAAGGGACTAGCGGGAGATTACAATGAGCAGTTCTTC.

This clonotype turned up a few times. The CDR3 nucleotides are TGTGCCAGCAGTTTAGATCAGGGATTGGGCTACACCTTC. Translating it yields CASSLDQGLGYTF. This chain joins TRBV12-3 or TRBV12-4 and TRBJ1-2; the D gene is possibly TRBD1 (5 bases). This CDR3 is built from 13 residues. Trimming removed 1 base at V and 8 bases at J, with 11 bases between.

As for this clonotype: An end of the junction does not agree with germline; a read error may underlie this. The rearrangement links TRBV24-1 to TRBJ2-3; D unclear. Germline loops: CDR1 KGHDR, CDR2 SFDVKD. This CDR3 spans 13 amino acids. CDR3 sequence (DNA): TGTGCCACCGGTGATCATGGGACAGATACGCAGTATTTT. It encodes CATGDHGTDTQYF.